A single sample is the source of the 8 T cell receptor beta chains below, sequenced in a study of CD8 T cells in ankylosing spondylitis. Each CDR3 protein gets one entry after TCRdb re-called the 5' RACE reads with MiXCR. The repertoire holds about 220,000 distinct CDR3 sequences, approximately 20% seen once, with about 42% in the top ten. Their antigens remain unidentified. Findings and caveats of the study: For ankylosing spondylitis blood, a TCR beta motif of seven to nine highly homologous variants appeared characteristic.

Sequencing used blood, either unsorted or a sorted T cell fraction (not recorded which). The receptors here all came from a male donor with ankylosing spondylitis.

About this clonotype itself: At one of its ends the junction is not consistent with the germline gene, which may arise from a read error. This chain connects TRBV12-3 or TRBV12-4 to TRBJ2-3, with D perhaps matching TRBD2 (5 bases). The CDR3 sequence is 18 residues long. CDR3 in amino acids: CTSSLMGDEGESTDTQYF. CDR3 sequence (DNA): TGTACCAGCAGTTTAATGGGTGACGAGGGCGAGAGCACAGATACGCAGTATTTT.

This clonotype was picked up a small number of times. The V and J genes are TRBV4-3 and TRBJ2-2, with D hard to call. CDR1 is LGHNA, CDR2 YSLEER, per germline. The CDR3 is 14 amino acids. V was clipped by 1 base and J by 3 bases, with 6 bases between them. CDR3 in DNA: TGCGCCAGCAGCCAAGGGATGGACACCGGGGAGCTGTTTTTT. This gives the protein CASSQGMDTGELFF.

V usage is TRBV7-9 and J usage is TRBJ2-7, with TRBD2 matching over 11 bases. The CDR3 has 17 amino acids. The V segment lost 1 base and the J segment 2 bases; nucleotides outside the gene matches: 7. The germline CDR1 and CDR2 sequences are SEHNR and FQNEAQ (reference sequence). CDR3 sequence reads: CASSLEASGRPPYEQYF. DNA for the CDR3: TGTGCCAGCAGCTTAGAGGCTAGCGGGAGGCCCCCCTACGAGCAGTACTTC.

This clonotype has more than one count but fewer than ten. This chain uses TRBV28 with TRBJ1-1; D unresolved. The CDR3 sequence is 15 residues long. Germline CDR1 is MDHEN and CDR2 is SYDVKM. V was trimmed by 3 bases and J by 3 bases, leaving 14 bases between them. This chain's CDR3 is CASSLSDPGYTEAFF. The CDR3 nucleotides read TGTGCCAGCAGTTTGTCGGACCCGGGATACACTGAAGCTTTCTTT.

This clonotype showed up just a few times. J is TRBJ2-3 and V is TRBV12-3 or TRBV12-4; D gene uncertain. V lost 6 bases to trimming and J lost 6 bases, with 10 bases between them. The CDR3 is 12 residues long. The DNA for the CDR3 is TGTGCCAGCAGAGGACCGGCGGATACGCAGTATTTT. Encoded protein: CASRGPADTQYF.

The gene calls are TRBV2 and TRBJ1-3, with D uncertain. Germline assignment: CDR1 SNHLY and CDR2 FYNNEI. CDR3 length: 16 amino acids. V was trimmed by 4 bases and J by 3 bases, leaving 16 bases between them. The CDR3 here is CASSAPREGFGNTIYF. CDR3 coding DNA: TGTGCCAGCAGTGCACCCAGAGAGGGCTTTGGAAACACCATATATTTT.

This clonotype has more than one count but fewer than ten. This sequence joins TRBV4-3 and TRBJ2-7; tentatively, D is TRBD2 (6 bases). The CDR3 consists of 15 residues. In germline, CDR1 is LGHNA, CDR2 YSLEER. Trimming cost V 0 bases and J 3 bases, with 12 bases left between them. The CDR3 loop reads CASSQEKEEGYEQYF. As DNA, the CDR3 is TGCGCCAGCAGCCAAGAGAAGGAGGAGGGCTACGAGCAGTACTTC.

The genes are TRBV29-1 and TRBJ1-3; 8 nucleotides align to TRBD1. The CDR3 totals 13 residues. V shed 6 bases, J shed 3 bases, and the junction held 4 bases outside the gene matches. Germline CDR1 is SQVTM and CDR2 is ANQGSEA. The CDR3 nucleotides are TGCAGCGTAATCAGGGGGCTTGGAAACACCATATATTTT. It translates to CSVIRGLGNTIYF.